This paragraph covers one T cell receptor (beta chain) sequence. Its antigen is as yet unknown. This sample was taken from a study of T cells in Graves' hyperthyroidism and ophthalmopathy. Study-wide results and caveats: Ophthalmopathy was identified by the model a median about seven months ahead of onset.

The CDR3 totals 14 residues. With 4 bases clipped from V and 3 bases from J, the junction kept 6 bases outside the gene matches. Germline CDR1 reads MNHEY; CDR2 reads SVGAGI. Amplification of TCR beta CDR3 regions was performed using RNA transcripts as template. Researchers ran a first-round RT-PCR on the TCR CDR3 using the HTBI primer set. TCRdb re-analysed the multiplex PCR reads in MiXCR, keeping a single row per CDR3 protein. The table has hundreds of thousands of distinct CDR3 sequences, around 42% seen once. The V and J genes are TRBV6-5 and TRBJ2-7; 7 bases line up with TRBD1. This TCR was recovered from a woman aged 18-29 years with Graves' hyperthyroidism. Sequencing was carried out using peripheral blood or thyroid tissue (not recorded which). The CDR3 region is CASSSKQGNYEQYF. The CDR3 DNA reads as TGTGCCAGCAGTTCGAAACAGGGGAACTACGAGCAGTACTTC.